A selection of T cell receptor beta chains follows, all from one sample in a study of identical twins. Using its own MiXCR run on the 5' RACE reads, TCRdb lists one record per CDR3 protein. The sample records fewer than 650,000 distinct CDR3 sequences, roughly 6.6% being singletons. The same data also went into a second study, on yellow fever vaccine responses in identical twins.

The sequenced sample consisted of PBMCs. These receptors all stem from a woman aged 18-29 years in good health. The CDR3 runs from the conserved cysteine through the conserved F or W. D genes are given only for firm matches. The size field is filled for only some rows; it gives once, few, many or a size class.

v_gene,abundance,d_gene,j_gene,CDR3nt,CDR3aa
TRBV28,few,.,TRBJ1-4,TGTGCCAGCAGGTTGCAAGCTAATGAAAAACTGTTTTTT,CASRLQANEKLFF
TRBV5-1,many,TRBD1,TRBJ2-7,TGCGCCAGCAGCTTGTATGGGACAGGTAATTACGAGCAGTACTTC,CASSLYGTGNYEQYF
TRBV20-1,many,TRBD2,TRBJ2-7,TGCAGTGCTAGAGACTTTCTAGCGGGAGATGCAATCGAGCAGTACTTC,CSARDFLAGDAIEQYF
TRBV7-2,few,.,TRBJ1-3,TGTGCCAGCAGCTTACTCCAGCCCTCTGGAAACACCATATATTTT,CASSLLQPSGNTIYF
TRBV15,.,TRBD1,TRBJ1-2,TGTGCCACCAGCAGAAAGGGACAGTCAGGCTATGGCTACACCTTC,CATSRKGQSGYGYTF
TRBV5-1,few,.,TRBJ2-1,TGCGCCAGCAGCTTGGCCAGCGGAAACAATGAGCAGTTCTTC,CASSLASGNNEQFF
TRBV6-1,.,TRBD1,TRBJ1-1,TGTGCCAGCAGACAAGGGACAGGGGGCACTGAAGCTTTCTTT,CASRQGTGGTEAFF
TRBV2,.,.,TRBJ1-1,TGTGCCAGCCGGAAACCGAAGGGGACTGAAGCTTTCTTT,CASRKPKGTEAFF
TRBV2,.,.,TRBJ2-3,TGTGCCAGCGACGAAACCTTAGCAGAGGCAGGGGCGCAGTATTTT,CASDETLAEAGAQYF
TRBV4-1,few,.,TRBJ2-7,TGCGCCAGCAGCCAATTGAACATCGGTGACGGGCGCTACGAGCAGTACTTC,CASSQLNIGDGRYEQYF
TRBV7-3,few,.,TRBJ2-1,TGTGCCAGCAGTCAGGACACCTCCTACAATGAGCAGTTCTTC,CASSQDTSYNEQFF
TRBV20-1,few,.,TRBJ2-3,TGCAGTGCGACGGGACACCTCCCTTTATCTAGCACAGATACGCAGTATTTT,CSATGHLPLSSTDTQYF
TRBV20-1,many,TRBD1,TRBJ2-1,TGCAGTGCTAGAGATGACAGGGTAAATGAGCAGTTCTTC,CSARDDRVNEQFF